Following are 27 T cell receptor beta chains from one sample sequenced in a study of cytomegalovirus exposure and HLA in healthy donors. Researchers ran the PCR with 60 Vbeta and 13 Jbeta primers. Clones were sequenced by immunoSEQ multiplex PCR, and TCRdb holds only the in-frame ones, with some missing. This sample has 100,000 to 130,000 clones; more than 70% occur once, and the top ten carry 7% to 8%. The source material was PBMCs. Every receptor here comes from a man aged 30 to 45 in good health and CMV-seronegative.

V gene TRBV7-9 combines with J gene TRBJ2-7, with TRBD1 as a possible D gene (5 bases). Germline lookup yields CDR1 SEHNR and CDR2 FQNEAQ (reference sequence). V was shortened by 2 bases and J by 0 bases, with 20 bases between the two germline ends. This CDR3 region has 18 residues. The CDR3 loop is CASSLRSGRATSSYEQYF. The CDR3 bases are TGTGCCAGCAGCTTACGGTCTGGCAGGGCAACCAGCTCCTACGAGCAGTACTTC. Variable domain in full (rest from reference TRBV7-9 and TRBJ2-7): DTGVSQNPRHKITKRGQNVTFRCDPISEHNRLYWYRQTLGQGPEFLTYFQNEAQLEKSRLLSDRFSAERPKGSFSTLEIQRTEQGDSAMYLCASSLRSGRATSSYEQYFGPGTRLTVT.

The chain couples TRBV10-1 to TRBJ2-7; possibly TRBD2 for D (7 bases). The CDR3 totals 14 residues. V lost 3 bases and J lost 1, with 10 bases in between. Germline values: CDR1 WNHNN, CDR2 SYGVQD (reference sequence). The chain's CDR3 is CASSDGGLSYEQYF. In DNA form, the CDR3 reads TGCGCCAGCAGTGACGGGGGGCTATCCTACGAGCAGTACTTC.

V usage is TRBV5-1 and J usage is TRBJ2-5; D might be TRBD1 (6 bases). The CDR3 covers 17 residues. Germline assignment: CDR1 SGHRS and CDR2 YFSETQ. V was clipped by 0 bases and J by 0 bases, with 15 bases between them. The CDR3 coding sequence is TGCGCCAGCAGCTTGGCCGGGTACAGGGTAGACCAAGAGACCCAGTACTTC. Translation gives CASSLAGYRVDQETQYF.

The genes are TRBV5-1 and TRBJ2-1; a weak D match, TRBD2 (6 bases). Per germline, CDR1 SGHRS and CDR2 YFSETQ. The CDR3 spans 15 residues. Trimming left V 3 bases short and J 0 bases short, with 10 bases between. This CDR3 is CASSSRGSSYNEQFF. The CDR3 DNA reads TGCGCCAGCAGCTCCCGGGGGAGCTCCTACAATGAGCAGTTCTTC.

The chain links TRBV25-1 to TRBJ2-3; 7 nucleotides match TRBD1. The CDR3 length is 17 residues. Per germline, CDR1 MGHDK and CDR2 SYGVNS. J gave up 0 bases and V 4 bases, and 10 bases lay outside the gene matches. The CDR3 DNA sequence: TGTGCCAGCAGTGCCAGGACAGGCCACTTAAGCACAGATACGCAGTATTTT. Translated: CASSARTGHLSTDTQYF.

As concerns this clone: The sample contains more than one DNA sequence encoding this CDR3. The chain uses TRBV4-1 and TRBJ2-3; possible D gene TRBD2, 6 bases. CDR3 length equals 15 residues. Germline loops: CDR1 MGHRA, CDR2 YSYEKL. The V and J ends lost 1 base and 0 bases respectively, with 8 bases between them. As DNA, the CDR3 is TGCGCCAGCAGCCAAGGCGGGGAAAGCACAGATACGCAGTATTTT. Its protein product is CASSQGGESTDTQYF.

V is TRBV5-6 and J is TRBJ2-3; 9 nucleotides match TRBD1. CDR1 and CDR2 from the germline V gene are SGHDT and YYEEEE. This CDR3 has 16 residues. The V segment lost 4 bases and the J segment 3 bases; nucleotides outside the gene matches: 9. The CDR3 region has the DNA TGTGCCAGCAGCCGGGACAGGGCCCTTAGGACAGATACGCAGTATTTT. Encoded protein: CASSRDRALRTDTQYF.

The chain uses TRBV6-1 and TRBJ2-7; 8 bases are a match to TRBD2. The germline V gene encodes CDR1 MNHNS and CDR2 SASEGT. The V gene end was trimmed by 5 bases and the J gene end by 0 bases; junction bases not matched to a gene: 6. The CDR3 length is 15 residues. CDR3 in amino acids: CASSPSGRTSYEQYF. The CDR3 nucleotides are TGTGCCAGCAGTCCGAGCGGGAGAACCTCCTACGAGCAGTACTTC.

The chain has TRBV7-9 and TRBJ1-1; D gene ambiguous. This CDR3 has 15 residues. The germline V gene encodes CDR1 SEHNR and CDR2 FQNEAQ (reference sequence). Between the trimmed V and J ends, which lost 8 bases and 4 bases, there was a span of 20 bases. The CDR3 loop is CASSGKEVVSTEAFF. For the CDR3, the DNA is TGTGCCAGCTCTGGCAAAGAGGTAGTTAGCACTGAAGCTTTCTTT.

This chain uses TRBV4-2 with TRBJ2-7; TRBD1 matches 7 bases. Germline CDR1 and CDR2: LGHNA and YNFKEQ. V shed 3 bases and J 3 bases; nucleotides not matched to a gene: 5. This CDR3 has 14 amino acids. CDR3 DNA: TGTGCCAGCAGCCATGCCGGGACAGTCTACGAGCAGTACTTC. This codes for CASSHAGTVYEQYF.

V and J are TRBV4-2 and TRBJ2-5; the match to TRBD2 covers 15 bases. The CDR3 runs 18 residues. Germline lookup yields CDR1 LGHNA and CDR2 YNFKEQ. Trimming removed 1 base from V and 5 bases from J; junction bases left unmatched: 8. The CDR3 sequence is CASSQAGLAGGGGETQYF. CDR3 DNA: TGTGCCAGCAGCCAAGCGGGACTAGCGGGAGGTGGCGGGGAGACCCAGTACTTC.

This clone was recorded at least ten times. The J gene is TRBJ1-1, the V gene TRBV5-5, with 10 bases identical to TRBD1. The junction had 4 bases not matched to a gene; V was cut back by 5 bases and J by 3 bases. The CDR3 totals 14 residues. Germline V gives CDR1 SGHKS, CDR2 YYEKEE (reference sequence). CDR3 amino acids: CASSSGTGDTEAFF. For the CDR3, the DNA is TGTGCCAGCAGTTCCGGGACAGGGGACACTGAAGCTTTCTTT.

The rearrangement uses TRBV10-2 and TRBJ2-7; TRBD1 agrees at 7 bases. CDR3 length equals 15 residues. The V segment lost 0 bases and the J segment 4 bases; nucleotides outside the gene matches: 6. Germline lookup yields CDR1 WSHSY and CDR2 SAAADI. CDR3 sequence reads: CASSESMGRGYEQYF. The DNA of the CDR3 is TGCGCCAGCAGTGAGTCGATGGGCAGGGGGTACGAGCAGTACTTC.

The chain joins TRBV2 to TRBJ2-2, with TRBD2 as a possible D gene (6 bases). Trimming took 6 bases from V and 2 from J, leaving 10 bases between them. The CDR3 spans 14 residues. The germline gives CDR1 SNHLY, CDR2 FYNNEI. In DNA, the CDR3 is TGTGCCAGCAGGGTAACTAGCAACACCGGGGAGCTGTTTTTT. It specifies CASRVTSNTGELFF. The full variable domain, rest sourced from reference TRBV2 and TRBJ2-2, is EPEVTQTPSHQVTQMGQEVILRCVPISNHLYFYWYRQILGQKVEFLVSFYNNEISEKSEIFDDQFSVERPDGSNFTLKIRSTKLEDSAMYFCASRVTSNTGELFFGEGSRLTVL.

The rearrangement uses TRBV19 and TRBJ2-1, with 16 bases that match TRBD2. The V gene's germline CDR1 is LNHDA and CDR2 SQIVND (reference sequence). This CDR3 has 19 residues. The trim removed 4 bases at V and 4 bases at J, leaving 10 bases unmatched. CDR3 region: CASSNEPGLAGGIYNEQFF. The CDR3 nucleotides are TGTGCCAGTAGTAACGAGCCGGGACTAGCGGGGGGGATATACAATGAGCAGTTCTTC. Complete variable domain (other parts from reference TRBV19 and TRBJ2-1): DGGITQSPKYLFRKEGQNVTLSCEQNLNHDAMYWYRQDPGQGLRLIYYSQIVNDFQKGDIAEGYSVSREKKESFPLTVTSAQKNPTAFYLCASSNEPGLAGGIYNEQFFGPGTRLTVL.

CDR3: CASSFSGGEKLFF. DNA for the CDR3: TGTGCCAGCAGCTTCTCAGGGGGCGAAAAACTGTTTTTT. The V gene is TRBV7-3, the J gene TRBJ1-4, with 8 bases fitting TRBD1. V lost 3 bases to trimming and J lost 8 bases; unmatched junction nucleotides: 2. The CDR3 contains 13 residues. The germline V gene encodes CDR1 SGHTA and CDR2 FQGTGA.

This chain joins TRBV2 and TRBJ1-2, with 7 bases lining up with TRBD1. V was clipped by 7 bases and J by 6 bases; unmatched bases: 8. There are 13 residues in the CDR3. In germline, CDR1 is SNHLY, CDR2 FYNNEI. CDR3 amino acids: CASNDDRADGYTF. CDR3 DNA sequence: TGTGCCAGCAATGATGACAGGGCGGATGGCTACACCTTC.

This chain joins TRBV15 and TRBJ2-3, with TRBD2 matching over 10 bases. The germline V gene has CDR1 LNHNV and CDR2 YYDKDF (reference sequence). The CDR3 has 16 amino acids. V was pared by 4 bases and J by 5 bases, with 9 bases of the junction left unmatched. The CDR3, as DNA: TGTGCCACCAGCACCAGGACTAGCGGCGTTCTAGATACGCAGTATTTT. The encoded protein is CATSTRTSGVLDTQYF.

The genes are TRBV6-1 and TRBJ2-5; TRBD1 matches 9 bases. The assigned J gene may be wrong: the sequence end matches TRBJ2-7 better. This CDR3 contains 17 residues. Germline V gene data show CDR1 as MNHNS and CDR2 as SASEGT. The CDR3 sequence: CASSDQILGQGSYEQYF. CDR3 coding DNA: TGTGCCAGCAGTGACCAGATACTGGGACAGGGTAGCTACGAGCAGTACTTC.

The V call is TRBV6-1, the J call TRBJ1-2, with TRBD1 matching 10 bases. This CDR3 contains 14 residues. The trim removed 7 bases at V and 7 bases at J, leaving 9 bases unmatched. Germline-derived CDR1 and CDR2 are MNHNS and SASEGT. CDR3 residues: CASTRDRGSPGYTF. CDR3 DNA: TGTGCCAGCACCCGGGACAGGGGATCGCCTGGCTACACCTTC.

J is TRBJ2-2 and V is TRBV27; 12 positions match TRBD1. CDR3 length equals 16 residues. From germline, CDR1 is MNHEY and CDR2 SMNVEV (reference sequence). J was trimmed by 8 bases and V by 6 bases; bases with no gene match: 10. CDR3 amino acids: CASRPLGQGAKGELFF. The CDR3 nucleotides read TGTGCCAGCAGACCCTTGGGACAGGGGGCGAAGGGGGAGCTGTTTTTT.

The chain couples TRBV10-3 to TRBJ1-1, with 9 positions matching TRBD1. CDR1 and CDR2 from the germline V gene are ENHRY and SYGVKD. The CDR3 has 14 amino acids. With 10 bases clipped from V and 6 bases from J, the junction kept 12 bases outside the gene matches. The CDR3 bases are TGTGCCAGCTCCCGGACAGGGGAGGTCGCTGAAGCTTTCTTT. Its translation is CASSRTGEVAEAFF.

V and J are TRBV5-1 and TRBJ1-4; 7 bases are shared with TRBD1. Germline V gene data show CDR1 as SGHRS and CDR2 as YFSETQ. After removal of 0 bases from V and 5 bases from J, the junction contained 1 base not matched to a gene. The CDR3 contains 14 residues. CDR3 bases: TGCGCCAGCAGCTTGGGACAGGGAAATGAAAAACTGTTTTTT. Translating it yields CASSLGQGNEKLFF. The full variable domain, with the rest looked up from reference TRBV5-1 and TRBJ1-4, is KAGVTQTPRYLIKTRGQQVTLSCSPISGHRSVSWYQQTPGQGLQFLFEYFSETQRNKGNFPGRFSGRQFSNSRSEMNVSTLELGDSALYLCASSLGQGNEKLFFGSGTQLSVL.

This clone was counted between two and nine times. The chain uses TRBV28 and TRBJ1-2; D unresolved. V dropped 10 bases and J dropped 8 bases, with 20 bases sitting between them. The CDR3 has 13 amino acids. Germline CDR1 MDHEN, CDR2 SYDVKM. The CDR3 spells CATPEGAGWGYTF. DNA of the CDR3: TGTGCCACCCCGGAAGGAGCTGGATGGGGCTACACCTTC.

This clone was observed a few times. The chain links TRBV30 to TRBJ1-1, with D uncertain. CDR1 is GTSNPN, CDR2 SVGIG, per germline (reference sequence). V shed 4 bases and J shed 4 bases, with 10 bases lying between them. The CDR3 contains 12 residues. The CDR3 nucleotides read TGTGCCTGGATCCCTTCGGGCACTGAAGCTTTCTTT. Its protein is CAWIPSGTEAFF.

The chain combines TRBV12-5 with TRBJ2-1, with 9 bases that match TRBD1. Unmatched junction bases numbered 12, after V lost 4 bases and J lost 5 bases. The CDR3 contains 17 residues. The germline gives CDR1 LGHNT, CDR2 FRNRAP. In nucleotides, the CDR3 is TGTGCTAGTGGTTCAACCCCGGGACAGGGTGCTCACAATGAGCAGTTCTTC. It is translated as CASGSTPGQGAHNEQFF.

The CDR3 bases are TGTGCCAACCAACGGGACACCATCTCCTACGAGCAGTACTTC. It codes for CANQRDTISYEQYF. The J gene is TRBJ2-7, the V gene TRBV7-8; perhaps TRBD1 as D (6 bases). Germline lookup yields CDR1 SGHVS and CDR2 FQNEAQ. Trimming took off 10 bases at V and 0 bases at J, with 16 bases between the two ends. The CDR3 runs to 14 residues.